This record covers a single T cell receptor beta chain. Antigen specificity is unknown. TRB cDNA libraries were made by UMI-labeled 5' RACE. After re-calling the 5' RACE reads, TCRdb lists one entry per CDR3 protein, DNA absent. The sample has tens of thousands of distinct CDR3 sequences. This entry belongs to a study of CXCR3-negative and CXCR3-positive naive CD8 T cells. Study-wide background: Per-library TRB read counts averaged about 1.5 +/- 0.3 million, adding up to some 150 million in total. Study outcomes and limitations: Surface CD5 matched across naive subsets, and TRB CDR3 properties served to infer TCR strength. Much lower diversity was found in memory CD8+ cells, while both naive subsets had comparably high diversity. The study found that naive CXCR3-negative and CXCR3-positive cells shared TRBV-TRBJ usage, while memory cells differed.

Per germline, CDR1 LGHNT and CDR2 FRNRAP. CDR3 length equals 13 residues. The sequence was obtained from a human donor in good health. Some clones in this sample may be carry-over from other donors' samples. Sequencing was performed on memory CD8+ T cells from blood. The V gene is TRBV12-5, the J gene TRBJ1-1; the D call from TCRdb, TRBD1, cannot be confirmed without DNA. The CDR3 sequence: CASGLTGGTEAFF.